This passage covers 21 T cell receptor beta chains from one sample sequenced in a study of blood T cell repertoires in COVID-19. Only in-frame clones appear in the TCRdb table, and some are missing; sequencing was by immunoSEQ multiplex PCR. The table includes 200,000 to 300,000 clones, just under 90% detected once. Sequencing used PBMCs or T cells enriched from blood (not recorded which). The receptors shown here come from a man aged 50 to 59 who had been exposed to COVID-19.

The V and J genes are TRBV5-1 and TRBJ1-1; D remains unclear. This CDR3 region has 14 residues. The germline V gene has CDR1 SGHRS and CDR2 YFSETQ. Deletions cut 5 bases from V and 5 bases from J, with 16 bases between. The CDR3 DNA reads as TGCGCCAGCAGGCTCGGGGATTCGGGAACTGAAGCTTTCTTT. The encoded protein is CASRLGDSGTEAFF.

This chain joins TRBV10-1 and TRBJ1-6, with 9 bases aligning to TRBD1. There are 19 residues in the CDR3. V lost 11 bases, J lost 7 bases, and 24 bases stayed unmatched. Germline V gene sequence: CDR1 WNHNN, CDR2 SYGVQD (reference sequence). The CDR3 sequence: CALPPPRTGVLLLNSPLHF. In nucleotides, the CDR3 is TGCGCCCTGCCCCCCCCGAGGACAGGGGTCCTTCTCTTGAATTCACCCCTCCACTTT.

The J gene is TRBJ1-2, the V gene TRBV7-9; no firm D call. Between the trimmed V and J ends, which lost 5 bases and 3 bases, there was a span of 19 bases. CDR1 and CDR2 (germline): SEHNR, FQNEAQ (reference sequence). The CDR3 loop spans 16 amino acids. The CDR3 loop is CASSPLIALLDYGYTF. CDR3 DNA sequence: TGTGCCAGCAGCCCACTTATCGCCCTTCTCGACTATGGCTACACCTTC.

This clone has only a few counts. V is TRBV5-1 and J is TRBJ1-6; tentatively, D is TRBD1 (5 bases). CDR3 length: 15 amino acids. Trimming took off 3 bases at V and 9 bases at J, with 16 bases between the two ends. Germline lookup yields CDR1 SGHRS and CDR2 YFSETQ. This chain's CDR3 is CASSSRMGQGSPLHF. The CDR3 DNA is TGCGCCAGCAGCTCCCGAATGGGGCAGGGTTCACCCCTCCACTTT. The full variable domain, its missing parts supplied by reference TRBV5-1 and TRBJ1-6, is KAGVTQTPRYLIKTRGQQVTLSCSPISGHRSVSWYQQTPGQGLQFLFEYFSETQRNKGNFPGRFSGRQFSNSRSEMNVSTLELGDSALYLCASSSRMGQGSPLHFGNGTRLTVT.

The DNA for the CDR3 is TGTGCCAGCAGTTCCGGGGGGGCCAGGGATGGAAACACCATATATTTT. Encoded protein: CASSSGGARDGNTIYF. The V gene is TRBV6-5, the J gene TRBJ1-3; weak D call: TRBD1 (6 bases). The CDR3 is 16 residues long. The V and J ends lost 4 bases and 3 bases respectively, with 16 bases between them. Germline V gene data show CDR1 as MNHEY and CDR2 as SVGAGI.

This chain uses TRBV6-5 with TRBJ2-3, with 10 bases that match TRBD2. CDR3 length equals 16 residues. The germline V gene encodes CDR1 MNHEY and CDR2 SVGAGI. The junction had 8 bases not matched to a gene; V was cut back by 4 bases and J by 4 bases. The CDR3 DNA is TGTGCCAGCAGTTCCGGCTTACTAGCGGGGTCAGATACGCAGTATTTT. As protein: CASSSGLLAGSDTQYF.

The rearrangement joins TRBV12-3 or TRBV12-4 to TRBJ2-5; D gene uncertain. The V end lost 2 bases, the J end lost 3 bases, and 4 bases lay between the germline ends. The CDR3 has 12 amino acids. The CDR3 nucleotides read TGTGCCAGCAGTTTAACGGAAGAGACCCAGTACTTC. Translated, it gives CASSLTEETQYF.

V is TRBV5-1 and J is TRBJ1-2; TRBD1 matches at 8 bases. The V segment lost 6 bases and the J segment 9 bases; nucleotides outside the gene matches: 22. CDR3 size: 17 residues. CDR1 is SGHRS and CDR2 is YFSETQ in the germline V gene. The CDR3 region is CASTGVDLTGVLPRYTF. CDR3 nucleotides: TGCGCCAGCACAGGGGTTGATCTGACAGGGGTTCTTCCTCGCTACACCTTC.

This chain uses TRBV4-1 with TRBJ1-1, with a tentative D call TRBD1 (5 bases). The germline V gene has CDR1 MGHRA and CDR2 YSYEKL. V shed 3 bases and J shed 1 base, with 9 bases lying between them. The length of the CDR3 is 14 residues. In DNA form, the CDR3 reads TGCGCCAGCAGCCAGAACACAGGGAACACTGAAGCTTTCTTT. Its translation: CASSQNTGNTEAFF.

In nucleotides, the CDR3 is TGCGCCAGCAGCCAATCACGGGAGACCCAGTACTTC. This gives the protein CASSQSRETQYF. The chain couples TRBV4-1 to TRBJ2-5, with unresolved D. Trimming stripped 2 bases from V and 5 bases from J, with 6 bases between. The CDR3 loop spans 12 amino acids. Germline assignment: CDR1 MGHRA and CDR2 YSYEKL.

This rearrangement joins TRBV9 to TRBJ2-2; TRBD2 agrees at 12 bases. Germline assignment: CDR1 SGDLS and CDR2 YYNGEE. The CDR3 length is 16 residues. With V trimmed by 4 bases and J by 4 bases, 5 bases remained unmatched. The CDR3 protein is CASSSRTSGVTGELFF. Here the CDR3 DNA reads TGTGCCAGCAGCTCACGGACTAGCGGGGTCACCGGGGAGCTGTTTTTT.

The chain is built from TRBV21-1 and TRBJ1-1; TRBD1 is the table's D call, not checked against the DNA. TRBV21-1 has pseudogene status. The CDR3 has 14 residues. Written as DNA, the CDR3 is TGTGCCAGCAGCAAAGGCAGGACAGGGCCTGAAGCTTTCTTT. Translated: CASSKGRTGPEAFF.

This chain links TRBV28 with TRBJ1-4, with D unclear. Germline lookup yields CDR1 MDHEN and CDR2 SYDVKM. Trimming shortened V by 8 bases and J by 3 bases, and 16 bases separated the two germline ends. The CDR3 spans 15 residues. This CDR3 reads CASSDRTAANEKLFF. CDR3 nucleotides: TGTGCCAGCTCTGACCGGACTGCGGCTAATGAAAAACTGTTTTTT. The complete variable domain, with remaining parts taken from reference TRBV28 and TRBJ1-4, reads DVKVTQSSRYLVKRTGEKVFLECVQDMDHENMFWYRQDPGLGLRLIYFSYDVKMKEKGDIPEGYSVSREKKERFSLILESASTNQTSMYLCASSDRTAANEKLFFGSGTQLSVL.

The V gene is TRBV18, the J gene TRBJ1-1; D ambiguous. The germline V and J ends were trimmed by 1 base and 3 bases, with 12 bases remaining between them. Germline V gene lookup returns CDR1 KGHSH and CDR2 LQKENI. This CDR3 is built from 15 residues. DNA for the CDR3: TGTGCCAGCTCACCACTATCAGGTTCGTACACTGAAGCTTTCTTT. It specifies CASSPLSGSYTEAFF.

The rearrangement links TRBV12-3 or TRBV12-4 to TRBJ1-2; the D is unclear. V was pared by 5 bases and J by 4 bases, with 11 bases between. The CDR3 contains 13 residues. As DNA, the CDR3 is TGTGCCAGCAGTCCCGGGGTGGTCTATGGCTACACCTTC. As protein: CASSPGVVYGYTF.

This clone was observed a few times. The chain links TRBV18 to TRBJ1-3; 7 nucleotides align to TRBD1. Germline V gene sequence: CDR1 KGHSH, CDR2 LQKENI. Germline trimming cut 3 bases from V and 0 bases from J; bases unmatched to any gene: 8. CDR3 size: 17 residues. The CDR3 sequence: CASSPDPGGRSGNTIYF. The CDR3 nucleotides are TGTGCCAGCTCACCCGACCCAGGGGGACGCTCTGGAAACACCATATATTTT. Using reference TRBV18 and TRBJ1-3 for the parts outside the CDR3, the full variable domain is NAGVMQNPRHLVRRRGQEARLRCSPMKGHSHVYWYRQLPEEGLKFMVYLQKENIIDESGMPKERFSAEFPKEGPSILRIQQVVRGDSAAYFCASSPDPGGRSGNTIYFGEGSWLTVV.

The CDR3 DNA follows: TGTGCCAGCAGCTTAGCGCCGGGCACTGAAGCTTTCTTT. Translated: CASSLAPGTEAFF. V and J are TRBV7-3 and TRBJ1-1; D gene uncertain. The CDR3 length is 13 residues. V lost 2 bases to trimming and J lost 4 bases, with 8 bases between them. The germline V gene encodes CDR1 SGHTA and CDR2 FQGTGA.

This rearrangement joins TRBV15 to TRBJ2-1, with TRBD2 identical over 7 bases. Germline CDR1 reads LNHNV; CDR2 reads YYDKDF (reference sequence). The CDR3 runs 17 residues. The J segment lost 6 bases and the V segment lost 0 bases, leaving 11 bases of the junction unmatched. CDR3 nucleotides: TGTGCCACCAGCAGAGAAGGAGGGAGGGCCAGGAGCAATGAGCAGTTCTTC. This translates into CATSREGGRARSNEQFF.

The rearrangement links TRBV19 to TRBJ1-6; D is ambiguous. V gave up 0 bases and J gave up 6 bases, with 9 bases separating them. The CDR3 runs 15 residues. The germline gives CDR1 LNHDA, CDR2 SQIVND (reference sequence). CDR3 sequence (DNA): TGTGCCAGTAGTATAGATGGTTGGGCTAATTCACCCCTCCACTTT. Translation: CASSIDGWANSPLHF.

The chain employs TRBV19 and TRBJ2-6; D is uncertain. Germline-derived CDR1 and CDR2 are LNHDA and SQIVND (reference sequence). Trimming took off 5 bases at V and 0 bases at J, with 11 bases between the two ends. There are 16 residues in the CDR3. CDR3 coding DNA: TGTGCCAGTAGTCCCAATAGACTCTCTGGGGCCAACGTCCTGACTTTC. Its translation: CASSPNRLSGANVLTF.

The chain uses TRBV7-2 and TRBJ1-6; D is possibly TRBD1 (5 bases). Germline assignment: CDR1 SGHTA and CDR2 FQGNSA. The CDR3 is made up of 15 amino acids. The V and J ends lost 1 base and 10 bases respectively, with 14 bases between them. The CDR3 DNA reads TGTGCCAGCAGCTTAGAGGGGTCTCTAGGGTCACCCCTCCACTTT. As protein: CASSLEGSLGSPLHF.